The 16 T cell receptor beta chains below all came from one sample that was sequenced in a study of cytomegalovirus exposure and HLA in healthy donors. It was with 60 Vbeta and 13 Jbeta primers that the PCR ran. This table comes from immunoSEQ multiplex PCR, and its TCRdb copy is limited to in-frame clones, with some not included. Among 100,000 to 150,000 clones listed, 78% were seen once. The material sequenced was PBMCs. The receptors originated from a woman between 40 and 55 years old in good health and CMV-seronegative.

The chain carries TRBV19 and TRBJ1-2; D is possibly TRBD1 (5 bases). In germline, CDR1 is LNHDA, CDR2 SQIVND (reference sequence). The CDR3 is 15 amino acids. V dropped 5 bases and J dropped 1 base, with 14 bases sitting between them. CDR3 sequence (DNA): TGTGCCAGTAGTGGAAGACAGAATTTTAACTATGGCTACACCTTC. Translated, it gives CASSGRQNFNYGYTF.

V is TRBV27 and J is TRBJ1-2, with D possibly TRBD1 on 6 matching bases. Trimming removed 2 bases from V and 6 bases from J, with 13 bases in between. There are 14 residues in the CDR3. Germline V gene lookup returns CDR1 MNHEY and CDR2 SMNVEV (reference sequence). The CDR3 nucleotides read TGTGCCAGCAGTTTAACTGGGGGCGCGGATGGCTACACCTTC. This translates into CASSLTGGADGYTF.

The chain recombines TRBV12-2 with TRBJ2-1; the D call of TRBD2 is as the table states it, not checked on the DNA. TRBV12-2 is reported as a pseudogene. The CDR3 covers 15 residues. CDR3 sequence (DNA): TGTGCAAGTCGCTTAGCCCTAGCGGGCAACAATGAGCAGTTCTTC. Translated, it gives CASRLALAGNNEQFF.

In nucleotides, the CDR3 is TGTGCCAGCAGGTGGACAGGGAACACTGAAGCTTTCTTT. This sequence encodes CASRWTGNTEAFF. The chain combines TRBV6-5 with TRBJ1-1; 7 bases match TRBD1. After removal of 6 bases from V and 1 base from J, the junction contained 2 bases not matched to a gene. The CDR3 length is 13 residues. Germline assignment: CDR1 MNHEY and CDR2 SVGAGI.

V gene TRBV2 combines with J gene TRBJ2-3; TRBD2 might be the D (6 bases). The CDR3 runs to 13 residues. CDR1 SNHLY and CDR2 FYNNEI come from the germline V gene. V shed 6 bases and J shed 1 base, with 8 bases lying between them. The CDR3 is CASRASGTDTQYF. The CDR3 bases are TGTGCCAGCAGGGCTAGCGGCACAGATACGCAGTATTTT.

Concerning this clone: Other DNA variants within this sample encode the same CDR3. The rearrangement joins TRBV28 to TRBJ1-5, with 9 bases identical to TRBD1. CDR1 is MDHEN and CDR2 is SYDVKM in the germline V gene. The CDR3 extends over 14 amino acids. J lost 5 bases, V lost 7 bases, and 6 bases had no gene match. The CDR3 coding sequence is TGTGCCAGCAATGTACAGGGGGCCCATCAGCCCCAGCATTTT. The encoded protein is CASNVQGAHQPQHF. Full variable domain (outside the CDR3, taken from reference TRBV28 and TRBJ1-5): DVKVTQSSRYLVKRTGEKVFLECVQDMDHENMFWYRQDPGLGLRLIYFSYDVKMKEKGDIPEGYSVSREKKERFSLILESASTNQTSMYLCASNVQGAHQPQHFGDGTRLSIL.

V usage is TRBV9 and J usage is TRBJ2-1; D is undetermined. V lost 0 bases to trimming and J lost 6 bases, with 10 bases between them. The CDR3 totals 14 residues. Germline V gene sequence: CDR1 SGDLS, CDR2 YYNGEE. This CDR3 reads CASSVAVSRNEQFF. The CDR3 coding sequence is TGTGCCAGCAGCGTAGCGGTTTCGCGCAATGAGCAGTTCTTC.

The CDR3 DNA sequence: TGCGCCAGCAGTACGGGACAGGGGCACGATGAGACCCAGTACTTC. This sequence encodes CASSTGQGHDETQYF. The chain couples TRBV5-1 to TRBJ2-5; 10 nucleotides line up with TRBD1. This CDR3 contains 15 residues. Germline V gives CDR1 SGHRS, CDR2 YFSETQ. V lost 5 bases and J lost 5; bases outside the gene matches: 9.

For this clone: An end of the junction does not agree with germline; a read error may underlie this. The chain joins TRBV28 to TRBJ1-2; D is unresolved. CDR1 and CDR2 from the germline V gene are MDHEN and SYDVKM. The CDR3 runs to 13 residues. CDR3 in amino acids: CASSSSHGGEPAF. In DNA, the CDR3 is TGTGCCAGCAGTTCATCTCACGGCGGGGAACCCGCCTTC.

V usage is TRBV10-3 and J usage is TRBJ2-2, with a possible D match to TRBD1 (8 bases). The CDR3 sequence is 14 residues long. Germline V gene data show CDR1 as ENHRY and CDR2 as SYGVKD. V was cut by 9 bases and J by 5 bases, with 16 bases left in between. In DNA form, the CDR3 reads TGTGCCATACAGGGGGGGCCGGGAACCGGGGAGCTGTTTTTT. This sequence encodes CAIQGGPGTGELFF.

This clone has only a few counts. The gene calls are TRBV19 and TRBJ2-7; weak D call: TRBD2 (5 bases). Per germline, CDR1 LNHDA and CDR2 SQIVND (reference sequence). Trimming shortened V by 3 bases and J by 3 bases, and 15 bases separated the two germline ends. The CDR3 runs 15 residues. The CDR3 loop is CASSISGGSGYEQYF. The CDR3 nucleotides are TGTGCCAGTAGTATCTCAGGAGGTTCGGGCTACGAGCAGTACTTC.

This chain connects TRBV6-5 to TRBJ2-3, with D possibly matching TRBD2 (5 bases). The CDR3 is made up of 15 amino acids. Trimming left V 0 bases short and J 1 base short, with 8 bases between. CDR1 is MNHEY, CDR2 SVGAGI, per germline. The CDR3 DNA follows: TGTGCCAGCAGTTACTCGAATAGCGGCACAGATACGCAGTATTTT. Amino acid sequence: CASSYSNSGTDTQYF.

This sequence joins TRBV2 and TRBJ2-1; 10 bases agree with TRBD1. V was clipped by 7 bases and J by 8 bases; unmatched bases: 17. Germline loops: CDR1 SNHLY, CDR2 FYNNEI. This CDR3 spans 17 amino acids. CDR3 coding DNA: TGTGCCAGCACCAGAAATCGGGGACAGGGGTCCGTCGATGAGCAGTTCTTC. This gives the protein CASTRNRGQGSVDEQFF.

This clone was found once. The chain employs TRBV5-4 and TRBJ2-5; D not certain. In germline, CDR1 is SGHNT, CDR2 YYREEE (reference sequence). Trimming cost V 9 bases and J 0 bases, with 15 bases left between them. The CDR3 sequence is 14 residues long. CDR3 coding DNA: TGTGCCACCTCTAGGTTCTCCAACCAAGAGACCCAGTACTTC. Its protein is CATSRFSNQETQYF.

The chain links TRBV30 to TRBJ2-6, with no clear D. The CDR3 runs 15 residues. Germline V gene lookup returns CDR1 GTSNPN and CDR2 SVGIG (reference sequence). Trimming pared 0 bases from V and 0 bases from J, leaving 6 bases between. CDR3 region: CAWSVTISGANVLTF. CDR3 nucleotide sequence: TGTGCCTGGAGTGTAACAATCTCTGGGGCCAACGTCCTGACTTTC.

This clone was detected only a few times. The chain employs TRBV28 and TRBJ2-3, with TRBD2 identical over 10 bases. The CDR3 spans 17 residues. Per germline, CDR1 MDHEN and CDR2 SYDVKM. With V trimmed by 5 bases and J by 2 bases, 10 bases remained unmatched. CDR3 sequence reads: CASSTPIGLADTDTQYF. CDR3 bases: TGTGCCAGCAGTACGCCGATAGGACTAGCGGACACAGATACGCAGTATTTT.